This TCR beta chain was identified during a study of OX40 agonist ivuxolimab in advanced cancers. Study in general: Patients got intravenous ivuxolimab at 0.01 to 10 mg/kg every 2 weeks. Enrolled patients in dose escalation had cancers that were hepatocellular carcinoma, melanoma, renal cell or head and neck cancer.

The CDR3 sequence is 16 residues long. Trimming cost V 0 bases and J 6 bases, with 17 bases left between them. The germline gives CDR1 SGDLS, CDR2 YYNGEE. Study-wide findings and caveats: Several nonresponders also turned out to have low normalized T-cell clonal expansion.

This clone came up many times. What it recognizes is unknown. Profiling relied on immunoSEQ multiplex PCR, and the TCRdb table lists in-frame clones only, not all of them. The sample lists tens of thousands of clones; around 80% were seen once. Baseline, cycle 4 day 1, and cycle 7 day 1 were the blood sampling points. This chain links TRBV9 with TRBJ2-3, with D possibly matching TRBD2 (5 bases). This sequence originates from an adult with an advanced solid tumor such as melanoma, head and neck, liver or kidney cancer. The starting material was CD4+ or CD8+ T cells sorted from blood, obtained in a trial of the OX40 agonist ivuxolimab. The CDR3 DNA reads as TGTGCCAGCAGCGTAGACGGGTCCGGAGGCTCCGATACGCAGTATTTT. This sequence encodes CASSVDGSGGSDTQYF.